The 26 T cell receptor beta chains below were found in one sample sequenced in a study of beta chain features in type 1 diabetes. Study observations and caveats: Shortening that was moderate but significant affected the TCRB CDR3s of Type 1 diabetes patients in all four CD4+ subsets.

Expressed TCRB transcripts got sequenced, as all isolated RNA was reverse transcribed. This table comes from immunoSEQ multiplex PCR, and its TCRdb copy is limited to in-frame clones, with some not included. The sample has 150,000 to 200,000 clones, around 63% seen once. No cognate antigen is known for these TCRs. The specimen was naive CD4+ T cells from blood. The receptor source for this set is a man aged 25 to 40 with type 1 diabetes.

The chain joins TRBV7-2 to TRBJ2-1; perhaps TRBD1 as D (5 bases). Germline lookup yields CDR1 SGHTA and CDR2 FQGNSA. Between the trimmed V and J ends, which lost 6 bases and 6 bases, there was a span of 21 bases. The CDR3 has 16 amino acids. The CDR3 protein is CASRIVSGHLGNEQFF. CDR3 in DNA: TGTGCCAGCAGGATTGTTTCAGGGCACCTTGGCAATGAGCAGTTCTTC.

V usage is TRBV30 and J usage is TRBJ1-6; D gene ambiguous. V lost 5 bases and J lost 5, with 10 bases in between. CDR1 and CDR2 from the germline V gene are GTSNPN and SVGIG (reference sequence). This CDR3 is built from 13 residues. DNA for the CDR3: TGTGCCTGGGATCCGGGCCATAATTCACCCCTCCACTTT. It codes for CAWDPGHNSPLHF.

This chain links TRBV29-1 with TRBJ1-5; weak D call: TRBD1 (5 bases). The V gene lost 4 bases and the J gene lost 0 bases, with 10 bases spanning the gap. Germline V gene data show CDR1 as SQVTM and CDR2 as ANQGSEA. This CDR3 is built from 14 residues. The CDR3 DNA follows: TGCAGCGTTGCTTGGGGGAATAGCAATCAGCCCCAGCATTTT. Its protein product is CSVAWGNSNQPQHF. The full variable domain, completed using reference TRBV29-1 and TRBJ1-5, is SAVISQKPSRDICQRGTSLTIQCQVDSQVTMMFWYRQQPGQSLTLIATANQGSEATYESGFVIDKFPISRPNLTFSTLTVSNMSPEDSSIYLCSVAWGNSNQPQHFGDGTRLSIL.

This sequence joins TRBV13 and TRBJ2-2; D unclear. The CDR3 loop spans 11 amino acids. The V end lost 6 bases, the J end lost 5 bases, and 4 bases lay between the germline ends. CDR1 is PRHDT and CDR2 is FYEKMQ in the germline V gene (reference sequence). CDR3 protein: CASRSTGELFF. DNA for the CDR3: TGTGCCAGCAGATCAACCGGGGAGCTGTTTTTT.

CDR3 DNA: TGTGCCAGCAGCTTTAACAGAATGCTCACTGAAGCTTTCTTT. Translation gives CASSFNRMLTEAFF. The J gene is TRBJ1-1, the V gene TRBV11-2; D not resolved. The ends were cut back, 3 bases at V and 4 bases at J, with 12 bases in the middle. Germline loops: CDR1 SGHAT, CDR2 FQNNGV. This CDR3 has 14 residues.

The CDR3 coding sequence is TGTGCCTGGAGTGCACGACCGAACACTGAAGCTTTCTTT. It specifies CAWSARPNTEAFF. This chain connects TRBV30 to TRBJ1-1; no clear D. CDR1 and CDR2 (germline): GTSNPN, SVGIG (reference sequence). This CDR3 has 13 amino acids. V was clipped by 1 base and J by 1 base, with 7 bases between them.

This chain joins TRBV2 and TRBJ2-5, with D tentatively TRBD2 (5 bases). The germline CDR1 and CDR2 sequences are SNHLY and FYNNEI. V dropped 2 bases and J dropped 12 bases, with 16 bases sitting between them. This CDR3 region has 13 residues. CDR3 in DNA: TGTGCCAGCAGTGAACCGGACTCTTTAGAAAAGTACTTC. Protein product: CASSEPDSLEKYF.

The chain links TRBV29-1 to TRBJ2-7; D gene uncertain. The V and J ends lost 5 bases and 3 bases respectively, with 11 bases between them. CDR3 length equals 12 residues. Germline V gives CDR1 SQVTM, CDR2 ANQGSEA. The CDR3 loop reads CSVSQSGYEQYF. In DNA form, the CDR3 reads TGCAGCGTTTCCCAGTCGGGCTACGAGCAGTACTTC.

This clone has a handful of counts. J is TRBJ1-6 and V is TRBV10-3; TRBD1 aligns across 9 bases. V dropped 8 bases and J dropped 6; count of bases not matched to a gene: 2. Germline CDR1 ENHRY, CDR2 SYGVKD. The CDR3 has 13 residues. CDR3 sequence (DNA): TGTGCCATCGGGGGACAGGGTAATTCACCCCTCCACTTT. Its translation is CAIGGQGNSPLHF.

The J gene is TRBJ2-7, the V gene TRBV7-9; no clear D gene. Germline V CDR1 and CDR2: SEHNR, FQNEAQ (reference sequence). V was trimmed by 4 bases and J by 2 bases, leaving 3 bases between them. This CDR3 contains 11 residues. CDR3 in amino acids: CASSSAYEQYF. In nucleotides, the CDR3 is TGTGCCAGCAGCTCGGCCTACGAGCAGTACTTC.

The chain carries TRBV4-1 and TRBJ2-5; unclear D gene. The CDR3 has 13 amino acids. V was trimmed by 4 bases and J by 5 bases, leaving 11 bases between them. The V gene's germline CDR1 is MGHRA and CDR2 YSYEKL. CDR3 region: CASSPLEVETQYF. CDR3 nucleotide sequence: TGCGCCAGCAGCCCTCTAGAGGTGGAGACCCAGTACTTC.

The genes are TRBV29-1 and TRBJ2-1; possible D gene TRBD2, 5 bases. Germline V lookup: CDR1 SQVTM, CDR2 ANQGSEA. The CDR3 totals 12 residues. V gave up 4 bases and J gave up 7 bases, with 11 bases separating them. CDR3: CSVVPGGNEQFF. The CDR3 nucleotides are TGCAGCGTTGTCCCCGGAGGTAATGAGCAGTTCTTC.

CDR3 residues: CASTADRGGYEQYF. DNA for the CDR3: TGTGCCAGCACCGCGGACAGAGGAGGATACGAGCAGTACTTC. The chain is built from TRBV7-2 and TRBJ2-7, with D possibly TRBD1 on 6 matching bases. Between the trimmed V and J ends, which lost 7 bases and 4 bases, there was a span of 17 bases. The CDR3 consists of 14 residues. Germline V gene sequence: CDR1 SGHTA, CDR2 FQGNSA. The full variable domain, completed using reference TRBV7-2 and TRBJ2-7, is GAGVSQSPSNKVTEKGKDVELRCDPISGHTALYWYRQSLGQGLEFLIYFQGNSAPDKSGLPSDRFSAERTGGSVSTLTIQRTQQEDSAVYLCASTADRGGYEQYFGPGTRLTVT.

J is TRBJ1-1 and V is TRBV29-1; a possible D gene is TRBD1 (5 bases). V lost 3 bases and J lost 6, with 11 bases in between. Germline V gene lookup returns CDR1 SQVTM and CDR2 ANQGSEA. The CDR3 loop spans 12 amino acids. CDR3 in amino acids: CSVDDREAEAFF. In DNA form, the CDR3 reads TGCAGCGTTGACGACAGAGAAGCTGAAGCTTTCTTT.

V gene TRBV29-1 combines with J gene TRBJ2-1; 11 nucleotides match TRBD1. The CDR3 has 14 amino acids. From germline, CDR1 is SQVTM and CDR2 ANQGSEA. V gave up 4 bases and J gave up 7 bases; unmatched junction bases: 6. CDR3 region: CSVAGTGGRNEQFF. The CDR3 DNA reads as TGCAGCGTTGCCGGGACAGGGGGTAGGAATGAGCAGTTCTTC.

The chain combines TRBV20-1 with TRBJ2-5; the D is unclear. The CDR3 sequence is 11 residues long. Germline V gene lookup returns CDR1 DFQATT and CDR2 SNEGSKA (reference sequence). The V end lost 3 bases, the J end lost 5 bases, and 7 bases lay between the germline ends. CDR3 nucleotide sequence: TGCAGTGCTAGCCCTATGGAGACCCAGTACTTC. Translating gives CSASPMETQYF.

The gene calls are TRBV2 and TRBJ2-3, with TRBD1 matching 8 bases. Germline lookup yields CDR1 SNHLY and CDR2 FYNNEI. The CDR3 totals 15 residues. Germline trimming cut 7 bases from V and 4 bases from J; bases unmatched to any gene: 10. This chain's CDR3 is CASKFGQGFPDTQYF. The CDR3, as DNA: TGTGCCAGCAAGTTCGGACAGGGCTTTCCAGATACGCAGTATTTT.

The CDR3 DNA follows: TGTGCCAGCGGGACTAGCGGCGCAGATACGCAGTATTTT. Protein product: CASGTSGADTQYF. The V call is TRBV19, the J call TRBJ2-3, with TRBD2 matching 11 bases. Germline values: CDR1 LNHDA, CDR2 SQIVND (reference sequence). CDR3 length: 13 amino acids. Germline trimming cut 9 bases from V and 4 bases from J; bases unmatched to any gene: 3. Full variable domain (missing parts from reference TRBV19 and TRBJ2-3): DGGITQSPKYLFRKEGQNVTLSCEQNLNHDAMYWYRQDPGQGLRLIYYSQIVNDFQKGDIAEGYSVSREKKESFPLTVTSAQKNPTAFYLCASGTSGADTQYFGPGTRLTVL.

The V gene is TRBV2, the J gene TRBJ2-3; D is ambiguous. CDR3 length equals 14 residues. Germline CDR1 reads SNHLY; CDR2 reads FYNNEI. With 1 base removed from V and 1 base from J, the gap between germline ends came to 6 bases. CDR3 DNA sequence: TGTGCCAGCAGTGAAGACGGGCGCACAGATACGCAGTATTTT. Translation gives CASSEDGRTDTQYF.

V and J are TRBV29-1 and TRBJ2-7, with D unclear. The length of the CDR3 is 12 residues. Germline lookup yields CDR1 SQVTM and CDR2 ANQGSEA. Trimming took 2 bases from V and 5 from J, leaving 10 bases between them. The CDR3 loop reads CSVESGSDEQYF. In DNA form, the CDR3 reads TGCAGCGTTGAATCGGGTTCCGACGAGCAGTACTTC.

CDR3 amino acids: CASNPRAYNEQFF. In DNA form, the CDR3 reads TGTGCCAGCAATCCCAGGGCCTACAATGAGCAGTTCTTC. The V and J genes are TRBV6-5 and TRBJ2-1, with a possible D match to TRBD1 (5 bases). The CDR3 sequence is 13 residues long. Germline V lookup: CDR1 MNHEY, CDR2 SVGAGI. V was cut by 7 bases and J by 2 bases, with 9 bases left in between.

The genes are TRBV9 and TRBJ2-1; the match to TRBD2 covers 12 bases. V dropped 3 bases and J dropped 2; count of bases not matched to a gene: 3. CDR3 length: 16 amino acids. Germline-derived CDR1 and CDR2 are SGDLS and YYNGEE. CDR3 protein: CASSAGTSGPYNEQFF. In DNA form, the CDR3 reads TGTGCCAGCAGCGCCGGGACTAGCGGGCCCTACAATGAGCAGTTCTTC. Combining the CDR3 with reference TRBV9 and TRBJ2-1 gives the whole variable domain DSGVTQTPKHLITATGQRVTLRCSPRSGDLSVYWYQQSLDQGLQFLIQYYNGEERAKGNILERFSAQQFPDLHSELNLSSLELGDSALYFCASSAGTSGPYNEQFFGPGTRLTVL.

The sample holds a few counts of this clone. The V call is TRBV10-3, the J call TRBJ2-1; the match to TRBD2 covers 9 bases. There are 16 residues in the CDR3. CDR1 is ENHRY and CDR2 is SYGVKD in the germline V gene. The V gene end was trimmed by 4 bases and the J gene end by 5 bases; junction bases not matched to a gene: 9. The DNA for the CDR3 is TGTGCCATCAGTGTCTGGGCGGGGGGGACGCACAATGAGCAGTTCTTC. This codes for CAISVWAGGTHNEQFF.

The V call is TRBV4-3, the J call TRBJ2-2; D unclear. CDR3 length equals 14 residues. The germline CDR1 and CDR2 sequences are LGHNA and YSLEER. Trimming removed 1 base from V and 5 bases from J, with 8 bases in between. The CDR3 DNA is TGCGCCAGCAGCCAAGTCGAAGGAACCGGGGAGCTGTTTTTT. The encoded protein is CASSQVEGTGELFF.

V is TRBV2 and J is TRBJ2-1, with TRBD2 matching over 12 bases. Germline-derived CDR1 and CDR2 are SNHLY and FYNNEI. The V gene end was trimmed by 6 bases and the J gene end by 8 bases; junction bases not matched to a gene: 2. The CDR3 spans 13 residues. CDR3 nucleotide sequence: TGTGCCAGCAGACTAGCGGGGGGCCATGAGCAGTTCTTC. Amino acid sequence: CASRLAGGHEQFF.

This chain uses TRBV7-9 with TRBJ2-1; unclear D gene. CDR3 length equals 13 residues. Germline V gene sequence: CDR1 SEHNR, CDR2 FQNEAQ (reference sequence). Trimming shortened V by 4 bases and J by 6 bases, and 10 bases separated the two germline ends. CDR3 nucleotides: TGTGCCAGCAGCTCCCCTCGGAGCAATGAGCAGTTCTTC. Translation gives CASSSPRSNEQFF.